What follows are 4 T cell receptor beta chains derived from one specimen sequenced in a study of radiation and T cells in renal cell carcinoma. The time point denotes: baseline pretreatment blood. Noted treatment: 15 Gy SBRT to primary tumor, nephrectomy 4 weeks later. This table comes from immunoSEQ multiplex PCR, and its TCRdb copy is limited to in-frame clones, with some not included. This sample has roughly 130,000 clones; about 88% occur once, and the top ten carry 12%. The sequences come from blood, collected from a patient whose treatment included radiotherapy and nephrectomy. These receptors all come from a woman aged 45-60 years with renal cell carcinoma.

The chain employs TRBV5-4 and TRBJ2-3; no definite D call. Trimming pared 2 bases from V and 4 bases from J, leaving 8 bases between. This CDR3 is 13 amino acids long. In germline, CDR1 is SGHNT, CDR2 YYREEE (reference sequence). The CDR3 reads CASSFYGSDTQYF. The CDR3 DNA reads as TGTGCCAGCAGCTTCTACGGGTCAGATACGCAGTATTTT.

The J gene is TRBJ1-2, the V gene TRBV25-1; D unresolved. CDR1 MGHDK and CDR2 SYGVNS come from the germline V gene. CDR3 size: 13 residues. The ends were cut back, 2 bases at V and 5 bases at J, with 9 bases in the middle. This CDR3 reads CASSEGFVYGYTF. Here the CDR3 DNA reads TGTGCCAGCAGTGAAGGGTTTGTATATGGCTACACCTTC.

The CDR3 DNA sequence: TGTGCCAGTCTGGGCGACAGCACCTACGAGCAGTACTTC. It is translated as CASLGDSTYEQYF. The chain couples TRBV7-9 to TRBJ2-5, with a tentative D call TRBD1 (5 bases). The J call could be wrong; TRBJ2-7 is a better fit for the DNA end. Germline V gene data show CDR1 as SEHNR and CDR2 as FQNEAQ (reference sequence). The length of the CDR3 is 13 residues.

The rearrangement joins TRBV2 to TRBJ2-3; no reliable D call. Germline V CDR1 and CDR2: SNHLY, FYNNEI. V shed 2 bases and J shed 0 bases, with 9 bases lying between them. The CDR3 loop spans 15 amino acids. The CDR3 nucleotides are TGTGCCAGCAGTGAATTCTGGCGGAGCACAGATACGCAGTATTTT. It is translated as CASSEFWRSTDTQYF.